This T cell receptor beta chain is drawn from a study of blood T cell repertoires in COVID-19. As for the study in general: Sample material is recorded as cDNA or gDNA derived from T cells, B-cell-depleted T cells, or PBMCs.

TCRdb keeps only in-frame clones here, not all; method: immunoSEQ multiplex PCR. The data hold more than 95,000 clones, with roughly nine tenths observed a single time. The CDR3 covers 13 residues. V was cut by 5 bases and J by 4 bases, with 12 bases left in between. From germline, CDR1 is SGHTA and CDR2 FQGTGA. The sample taken for sequencing was peripheral blood. The sequence came from a man in his sixties or seventies who had recovered from COVID-19. This chain links TRBV7-3 with TRBJ2-7, with a possible D match to TRBD2 (5 bases). Here the CDR3 DNA reads TGTGCCAGCAGCAAAAGCGGAGATTACGAGCAGTACTTC. Translating gives CASSKSGDYEQYF.